A single sample is the source of the 14 T cell receptor beta chains below, sequenced in a study of CD8+CD57+ T cells in acquired aplastic anemia. By flow cytometry, patients selected for sequencing had shown an expansion of CD8+CD57+ cells. For CDR3 and TCR beta VDJ profiling, genomic DNA was the template used. A single record per CDR3 protein comes from TCRdb applying MiXCR to the reads. Of roughly 240,000 distinct CDR3 sequences in the sample, 45% to 50% are singletons; the top ten hold 7% to 9.5%. The sequenced material came from sorted CD4+, CD8+, or CD8+CD57+ T cells (not recorded which) from PBMCs. These receptors were taken from a human donor with aplastic anemia.

This clonotype was seen ten or more times. V is TRBV27 and J is TRBJ1-6, with D unclear. Trimming left V 3 bases short and J 7 bases short, with 10 bases between. The CDR3 consists of 14 residues. CDR1 MNHEY and CDR2 SMNVEV come from the germline V gene (reference sequence). CDR3 DNA sequence: TGTGCCAGCAGTTTCAGCCGCCTCAATTCACCCCTCCACTTT. This codes for CASSFSRLNSPLHF.

This clonotype was seen at least ten times. This chain links TRBV7-3 with TRBJ2-1; D perhaps matches TRBD2 (5 bases). The CDR3 sequence is 15 residues long. In germline, CDR1 is SGHTA, CDR2 FQGTGA. V lost 1 base, J lost 2 bases, and 9 bases lay in between. The CDR3 sequence: CASSLRLAPYNEQFF. The CDR3 DNA reads as TGTGCCAGCAGCTTAAGGCTAGCCCCCTACAATGAGCAGTTCTTC.

This clonotype was counted ten times or more. The rearrangement uses TRBV12-3 or TRBV12-4 and TRBJ2-7, with D unclear. This CDR3 spans 17 amino acids. Trimming took 2 bases from V and 4 from J, leaving 21 bases between them. The CDR3: CASSLNFPRGDGYEQYF. In nucleotides, the CDR3 is TGTGCCAGCAGTTTAAATTTCCCCAGAGGAGACGGGTACGAGCAGTACTTC.

This clonotype showed up many times. The V and J genes are TRBV20-1 and TRBJ1-2; 9 bases are a match to TRBD1. J lost 7 bases, V lost 2 bases, and 5 bases had no gene match. Germline V gene lookup returns CDR1 DFQATT and CDR2 SNEGSKA (reference sequence). The length of the CDR3 is 13 residues. Here the CDR3 reads CSARQTGGSGYTF. In DNA form, the CDR3 reads TGCAGTGCTAGACAAACAGGGGGCTCTGGCTACACCTTC.

V gene TRBV20-1 combines with J gene TRBJ2-7; tentative D call: TRBD2 (6 bases). CDR3 size: 13 residues. Trimming cost V 5 bases and J 1 base, with 12 bases left between them. Germline loops: CDR1 DFQATT, CDR2 SNEGSKA (reference sequence). DNA of the CDR3: TGCAGTGCTGTGCGGGGCGCATCCTACGAGCAGTACTTC. Protein product: CSAVRGASYEQYF.

The chain combines TRBV5-4 with TRBJ1-1; D perhaps matches TRBD1 (6 bases). Trimming took off 4 bases at V and 1 base at J, with 14 bases between the two ends. This CDR3 comprises 15 residues. The germline gives CDR1 SGHNT, CDR2 YYREEE (reference sequence). The CDR3 DNA reads TGTGCCAGCAGCGCCCAGAGGGGGACGAACACTGAAGCTTTCTTT. Encoded protein: CASSAQRGTNTEAFF. The variable domain in full, completed from reference TRBV5-4 and TRBJ1-1, reads ETGVTQSPTHLIKTRGQQVTLRCSSQSGHNTVSWYQQALGQGPQFIFQYYREEENGRGNFPPRFSGLQFPNYSSELNVNALELDDSALYLCASSAQRGTNTEAFFGQGTRLTVV.

A few counts support this clonotype. This chain uses TRBV6-1 with TRBJ2-3, with D possibly matching TRBD1 (5 bases). Between the trimmed V and J ends, which lost 3 bases and 6 bases, there was a span of 13 bases. CDR3 length: 14 residues. Per the germline V gene, CDR1 is MNHNS and CDR2 is SASEGT. As DNA, the CDR3 is TGTGCCAGCAGTGACAACTCCAGGGCCGATACGCAGTATTTT. The encoded protein is CASSDNSRADTQYF.

This clonotype was found many times. The chain couples TRBV20-1 to TRBJ2-7; D unresolved. The CDR3 sequence is 13 residues long. Trimming pared 1 base from V and 2 bases from J, leaving 9 bases between. Germline assignment: CDR1 DFQATT and CDR2 SNEGSKA (reference sequence). CDR3 protein: CSARVDGPYEQYF. CDR3 nucleotide sequence: TGCAGTGCTAGAGTGGACGGACCCTACGAGCAGTACTTC.

The chain combines TRBV10-3 with TRBJ2-2; D is undetermined. Germline V gene lookup returns CDR1 ENHRY and CDR2 SYGVKD. V lost 5 bases and J lost 4, with 11 bases in between. This CDR3 spans 14 amino acids. This CDR3 is CAISPGVATGELFF. CDR3 nucleotide sequence: TGTGCCATCAGTCCCGGTGTTGCCACCGGGGAGCTGTTTTTT.

The V and J genes are TRBV10-1 and TRBJ2-7; TRBD2 might be the D (5 bases). The germline gives CDR1 WNHNN, CDR2 SYGVQD (reference sequence). CDR3 length: 13 residues. V lost 2 bases to trimming and J lost 3 bases, with 8 bases between them. The CDR3 sequence: CASSESGLYEQYF. The CDR3 nucleotides are TGCGCCAGCAGTGAGAGTGGACTCTACGAGCAGTACTTC.

This clonotype was counted only a few times. The gene calls are TRBV7-9 and TRBJ2-5; no firm D call. Germline loops: CDR1 SEHNR, CDR2 FQNEAQ (reference sequence). CDR3 length: 15 amino acids. V was clipped by 8 bases and J by 4 bases, with 20 bases between them. CDR3 loop: CASRLLATRTETQYF. As DNA, the CDR3 is TGTGCCAGCCGCCTTCTGGCGACCCGGACAGAGACCCAGTACTTC. Drawing the rest from reference TRBV7-9 and TRBJ2-5, the complete variable domain is DTGVSQNPRHKITKRGQNVTFRCDPISEHNRLYWYRQTLGQGPEFLTYFQNEAQLEKSRLLSDRFSAERPKGSFSTLEIQRTEQGDSAMYLCASRLLATRTETQYFGPGTRLLVL.

The chain has TRBV5-1 and TRBJ2-1; a weak D match, TRBD1 (5 bases). CDR1 is SGHRS and CDR2 is YFSETQ in the germline V gene. This CDR3 is built from 11 residues. V was trimmed by 1 base and J by 12 bases, leaving 8 bases between them. The CDR3 bases are TGCGCCAGCAGCTTGTCAGGGTGGCAGTTCTTC. This encodes CASSLSGWQFF.

This sequence joins TRBV24-1 and TRBJ2-2; 7 positions match TRBD1. This CDR3 contains 14 residues. V was pared by 9 bases and J by 0 bases, with 3 bases of the junction left unmatched. Germline loops: CDR1 KGHDR, CDR2 SFDVKD. The CDR3 sequence: CATGTVANTGELFF. CDR3 bases: TGTGCCACCGGGACAGTCGCGAACACCGGGGAGCTGTTTTTT.

This clonotype was found many times. CDR3 nucleotide sequence: TGCAGCGCGAGGACAGTTCAGGGCCACAATGAGCAGTTCTTC. Encoded protein: CSARTVQGHNEQFF. The V and J genes are TRBV29-1 and TRBJ2-1, with a tentative D call TRBD1 (6 bases). V shed 7 bases and J shed 5 bases, with 18 bases lying between them. The germline V gene has CDR1 SQVTM and CDR2 ANQGSEA. The CDR3 contains 14 residues.